This TCR beta chain derives from a study of T cells in Graves' hyperthyroidism and ophthalmopathy. RNA transcripts provided the source from which TCR beta CDR3 regions were amplified. First-round RT-PCR with HTBI primers amplified the TCR CDR3 region. TCRdb passed the multiplex PCR reads through MiXCR, listing each CDR3 protein once. The data contain about 710,000 distinct CDR3 sequences, 16% of them seen just once; the ten biggest clones take up over 7.5%. The sample holds a few counts of this clonotype. CDR1 and CDR2 (germline): SGHTA, FQGTGA. The CDR3 runs 14 residues. V was clipped by 5 bases and J by 4 bases, with 14 bases between them. Out of roughly 9.1 ml of fresh peripheral blood came the PBMCs.

Sequenced material: blood. The chain joins TRBV7-3 to TRBJ1-1; a possible D gene is TRBD1 (6 bases). The sequence derives from a man aged 18 to 29 with Graves' hyperthyroidism. This chain's CDR3 is CASSLGAGATEAFF. The CDR3 region has the DNA TGTGCCAGCAGCCTTGGTGCGGGGGCCACTGAAGCTTTCTTT.